These 19 T cell receptor beta chains were all obtained from the same sample, sequenced in a study of T cells in Graves' hyperthyroidism and ophthalmopathy (dated by TCRdb to the late 2010s). Receptor libraries were prepared by multiplex PCR. Sequencing used an Illumina HiSeq 2000. The TCR beta CDR3 regions were amplified from RNA transcripts. The TCR CDR3 was subjected to a first round of RT-PCR using the HTBI primer set and the Qiagen OneStep RT-PCR kit. TCRdb ran its own pipeline on the public reads, namely fastp trimming at Q25 and MiXCR clone calling, and kept in-frame beta chains. Merged by CDR3 protein, the rows form single entries marked with the most common genes and DNA. Present in this sample are approximately 590,000 distinct CDR3 sequences, around 46% of which were seen just once. Nearly 8.5% of the sample is taken by the ten largest. Sequenced: peripheral blood or thyroid tissue (not recorded which). The receptors derive from a woman aged 18-30 years with Graves' hyperthyroidism. Donor details come from another sample of the same person, matched by shared clones.

This chain links TRBV7-8 with TRBJ2-5, with TRBD2 matching over 10 bases. There are 17 residues in the CDR3. Germline lookup yields CDR1 SGHVS and CDR2 FQNEAQ. Trimming cost V 5 bases and J 5 bases; bases outside gene matches: 14. The CDR3 region is CASSLDRASGSLETQYF. The CDR3 DNA reads TGTGCCAGCAGCCTCGACAGGGCTAGCGGGAGCCTGGAGACCCAGTACTTC.

This chain joins TRBV12-3 or TRBV12-4 and TRBJ1-3; 10 bases match TRBD1. The CDR3 spans 14 residues. Trimming at V came to 3 bases and at J to 7 bases, leaving 3 bases not matched to a gene. CDR3 sequence (DNA): TGTGCCAGCAGTTTTGGACAGGGGGTGAACACCATATATTTT. It yields the protein CASSFGQGVNTIYF.

The rearrangement joins TRBV29-1 to TRBJ2-5; 9 bases agree with TRBD1. The end of the DNA fits TRBJ2-1 better, so the J call may be wrong. Germline loops: CDR1 SQVTM, CDR2 ANQGSEA. The length of the CDR3 is 15 residues. For the CDR3, the DNA is TGCAGCGTTGAAGGGACAGGGGCCATCCAAGAGACCCAGTTCTTC. It specifies CSVEGTGAIQETQFF.

The rearrangement joins TRBV15 to TRBJ2-6, with unresolved D. Germline CDR1 is LNHNV and CDR2 is YYDKDF (reference sequence). With 1 base removed from V and 2 bases from J, the gap between germline ends came to 6 bases. This CDR3 region has 15 residues. The DNA of the CDR3 is TGTGCCACCAGCAGAGCCGGAGCTGGGGCCAACGTCCTGACTTTC. Protein: CATSRAGAGANVLTF. Drawing the rest from reference TRBV15 and TRBJ2-6, the complete variable domain is DAMVIQNPRYQVTQFGKPVTLSCSQTLNHNVMYWYQQKSSQAPKLLFHYYDKDFNNEADTPDNFQSRRPNTSFCFLDIRSPGLGDTAMYLCATSRAGAGANVLTFGAGSRLTVL.

Turning to this clonotype: A much larger clone sits a single nucleotide away, making a read error possible. The chain uses TRBV7-2 and TRBJ2-6; the D gene is possibly TRBD2 (6 bases). The V and J ends lost 3 bases and 0 bases respectively, with 12 bases between them. Per germline, CDR1 SGHTA and CDR2 FQGNSA. This CDR3 region has 17 residues. Here the CDR3 DNA reads TGTGCCAGCAGCTTTGTGGGAGGCAACTCTGGGGCCAACGTCCTGACTTTC. Protein product: CASSFVGGNSGANVLTF.

This clonotype has a count of ten or more. This rearrangement joins TRBV24-1 to TRBJ2-5, with 13 positions matching TRBD2. The CDR3 contains 16 residues. The germline V gene has CDR1 KGHDR and CDR2 SFDVKD. V trimming: 4 bases; J trimming: 5 bases; junction bases outside the gene matches: 6. This CDR3 is CATSEPSTSGRETQYF. CDR3 DNA: TGTGCCACCAGTGAGCCATCGACTAGCGGGAGGGAGACCCAGTACTTC.

Notes on this clonotype: Mismatch with germline at one junction end may stem from a read error. The chain links TRBV20-1 to TRBJ1-3; a possible D gene is TRBD1 (5 bases). The germline gives CDR1 DFQATT, CDR2 SNEGSKA (reference sequence). The length of the CDR3 is 13 residues. The CDR3 is CGARGLFGNTIYF. Here the CDR3 DNA reads TGCGGTGCTAGGGGACTTTTTGGAAACACCATATATTTT.

The chain is built from TRBV24-1 and TRBJ2-3; a possible D gene is TRBD2 (6 bases). This CDR3 spans 15 amino acids. In germline, CDR1 is KGHDR, CDR2 SFDVKD. Trimming cost V 3 bases and J 0 bases, with 9 bases left between them. The CDR3: CATSDPAGSTDTQYF. As DNA, the CDR3 is TGTGCCACCAGTGATCCCGCGGGAAGCACAGATACGCAGTATTTT.

The chain couples TRBV2 to TRBJ2-6; D remains ambiguous. The V end was cut by 7 bases, the J end by 0 bases, with 13 bases between. Germline V gene sequence: CDR1 SNHLY, CDR2 FYNNEI. The CDR3 extends over 16 amino acids. The CDR3 nucleotides read TGTGCCAGCATACCCGGAGAGAGCTCTGGGGCCAACGTCCTGACTTTC. Protein: CASIPGESSGANVLTF.

This clonotype was recorded at least ten times. The chain uses TRBV7-9 and TRBJ1-4, with D unresolved. This CDR3 has 12 amino acids. V lost 2 bases to trimming and J lost 3 bases, with 1 base between them. Germline CDR1 and CDR2: SEHNR and FQNEAQ (reference sequence). CDR3 amino acids: CASSLPNEKLFF. The CDR3 bases are TGTGCCAGCAGCTTACCTAATGAAAAACTGTTTTTT.

The count of this clonotype is one. V is TRBV25-1 and J is TRBJ1-4; D is uncertain. CDR3 length: 15 amino acids. Germline V gene data show CDR1 as MGHDK and CDR2 as SYGVNS. V lost 5 bases and J 3 bases, leaving 13 bases between the germline ends. The CDR3: CASSFSMVSNEKLFF. The CDR3 nucleotides read TGTGCCAGCAGTTTTTCAATGGTCTCTAATGAAAAACTGTTTTTT.

V is TRBV7-2 and J is TRBJ2-5; tentative D call: TRBD1 (6 bases). Germline lookup yields CDR1 SGHTA and CDR2 FQGNSA. The CDR3 sequence is 15 residues long. Trimming left V 4 bases short and J 3 bases short, with 15 bases between. The CDR3 is CASSSTDRFEETQYF. The CDR3 DNA is TGTGCCAGCAGCTCTACGGACAGATTCGAAGAGACCCAGTACTTC.

The rearrangement joins TRBV2 to TRBJ2-5; 7 nucleotides line up with TRBD1. The CDR3 runs to 14 residues. Per the germline V gene, CDR1 is SNHLY and CDR2 is FYNNEI. V shed 6 bases and J 5 bases; nucleotides not matched to a gene: 9. CDR3 region: CASRRSGGRETQYF. The CDR3 bases are TGTGCCAGCAGACGATCAGGGGGTAGGGAGACCCAGTACTTC.

CDR3 coding DNA: TGTGCCATCAGTGAGTCGAGGGCAGGGGCCTACGAGCAGTACTTC. It yields the protein CAISESRAGAYEQYF. The rearrangement links TRBV10-3 to TRBJ2-7; tentatively, D is TRBD1 (6 bases). The CDR3 runs 15 residues. V lost 0 bases and J lost 2, with 11 bases in between. Per the germline V gene, CDR1 is ENHRY and CDR2 is SYGVKD.

V gene TRBV5-1 combines with J gene TRBJ1-1; D not resolved. The length of the CDR3 is 14 residues. Looked up from germline, CDR1 is SGHRS and CDR2 is YFSETQ. V lost 5 bases, J lost 0 bases, and 11 bases lay in between. This CDR3 is CASRVQLLNTEAFF. The CDR3 DNA reads as TGCGCCAGCAGAGTACAGCTCCTGAACACTGAAGCTTTCTTT.

This clonotype showed up just a few times. The V gene is TRBV9, the J gene TRBJ1-2, with a possible D match to TRBD1 (5 bases). Germline CDR1 is SGDLS and CDR2 is YYNGEE. The CDR3 length is 15 residues. The ends were cut back, 7 bases at V and 7 bases at J, with 23 bases in the middle. The CDR3 coding sequence is TGTGCCAGCGGGTCTAAGCCGGGGCTCGCAGGTGGCTACACCTTC. Amino acids: CASGSKPGLAGGYTF.

A remark on this clonotype: A much larger clone is a single base away; this may be a read error. CDR3 DNA sequence: TGTGCCAGCAGGTGGGAAGGAGAGACCCAGTACTTC. Protein sequence: CASRWEGETQYF. The chain recombines TRBV2 with TRBJ2-5, with D uncertain. The CDR3 sequence is 12 residues long. With 6 bases removed from V and 4 bases from J, the gap between germline ends came to 9 bases. CDR1 and CDR2 (germline): SNHLY, FYNNEI.

At least ten counts were recorded for this clonotype. The V and J genes are TRBV24-1 and TRBJ1-1, with unresolved D. Deletions cut 4 bases from V and 1 base from J, with 9 bases between. Germline CDR1 reads KGHDR; CDR2 reads SFDVKD. The CDR3 runs 14 residues. This CDR3 is CATSDKDGNTEAFF. DNA for the CDR3: TGTGCCACCAGTGACAAGGACGGGAACACTGAAGCTTTCTTT.

This chain uses TRBV19 with TRBJ1-5, with D unresolved. The CDR3 is 13 residues long. V was clipped by 6 bases and J by 11 bases, with 17 bases between them. Germline lookup yields CDR1 LNHDA and CDR2 SQIVND (reference sequence). In DNA, the CDR3 is TGTGCCAGTAGACTTACGGGCCAAGAGACCCAGCATTTT. Amino acid sequence: CASRLTGQETQHF.